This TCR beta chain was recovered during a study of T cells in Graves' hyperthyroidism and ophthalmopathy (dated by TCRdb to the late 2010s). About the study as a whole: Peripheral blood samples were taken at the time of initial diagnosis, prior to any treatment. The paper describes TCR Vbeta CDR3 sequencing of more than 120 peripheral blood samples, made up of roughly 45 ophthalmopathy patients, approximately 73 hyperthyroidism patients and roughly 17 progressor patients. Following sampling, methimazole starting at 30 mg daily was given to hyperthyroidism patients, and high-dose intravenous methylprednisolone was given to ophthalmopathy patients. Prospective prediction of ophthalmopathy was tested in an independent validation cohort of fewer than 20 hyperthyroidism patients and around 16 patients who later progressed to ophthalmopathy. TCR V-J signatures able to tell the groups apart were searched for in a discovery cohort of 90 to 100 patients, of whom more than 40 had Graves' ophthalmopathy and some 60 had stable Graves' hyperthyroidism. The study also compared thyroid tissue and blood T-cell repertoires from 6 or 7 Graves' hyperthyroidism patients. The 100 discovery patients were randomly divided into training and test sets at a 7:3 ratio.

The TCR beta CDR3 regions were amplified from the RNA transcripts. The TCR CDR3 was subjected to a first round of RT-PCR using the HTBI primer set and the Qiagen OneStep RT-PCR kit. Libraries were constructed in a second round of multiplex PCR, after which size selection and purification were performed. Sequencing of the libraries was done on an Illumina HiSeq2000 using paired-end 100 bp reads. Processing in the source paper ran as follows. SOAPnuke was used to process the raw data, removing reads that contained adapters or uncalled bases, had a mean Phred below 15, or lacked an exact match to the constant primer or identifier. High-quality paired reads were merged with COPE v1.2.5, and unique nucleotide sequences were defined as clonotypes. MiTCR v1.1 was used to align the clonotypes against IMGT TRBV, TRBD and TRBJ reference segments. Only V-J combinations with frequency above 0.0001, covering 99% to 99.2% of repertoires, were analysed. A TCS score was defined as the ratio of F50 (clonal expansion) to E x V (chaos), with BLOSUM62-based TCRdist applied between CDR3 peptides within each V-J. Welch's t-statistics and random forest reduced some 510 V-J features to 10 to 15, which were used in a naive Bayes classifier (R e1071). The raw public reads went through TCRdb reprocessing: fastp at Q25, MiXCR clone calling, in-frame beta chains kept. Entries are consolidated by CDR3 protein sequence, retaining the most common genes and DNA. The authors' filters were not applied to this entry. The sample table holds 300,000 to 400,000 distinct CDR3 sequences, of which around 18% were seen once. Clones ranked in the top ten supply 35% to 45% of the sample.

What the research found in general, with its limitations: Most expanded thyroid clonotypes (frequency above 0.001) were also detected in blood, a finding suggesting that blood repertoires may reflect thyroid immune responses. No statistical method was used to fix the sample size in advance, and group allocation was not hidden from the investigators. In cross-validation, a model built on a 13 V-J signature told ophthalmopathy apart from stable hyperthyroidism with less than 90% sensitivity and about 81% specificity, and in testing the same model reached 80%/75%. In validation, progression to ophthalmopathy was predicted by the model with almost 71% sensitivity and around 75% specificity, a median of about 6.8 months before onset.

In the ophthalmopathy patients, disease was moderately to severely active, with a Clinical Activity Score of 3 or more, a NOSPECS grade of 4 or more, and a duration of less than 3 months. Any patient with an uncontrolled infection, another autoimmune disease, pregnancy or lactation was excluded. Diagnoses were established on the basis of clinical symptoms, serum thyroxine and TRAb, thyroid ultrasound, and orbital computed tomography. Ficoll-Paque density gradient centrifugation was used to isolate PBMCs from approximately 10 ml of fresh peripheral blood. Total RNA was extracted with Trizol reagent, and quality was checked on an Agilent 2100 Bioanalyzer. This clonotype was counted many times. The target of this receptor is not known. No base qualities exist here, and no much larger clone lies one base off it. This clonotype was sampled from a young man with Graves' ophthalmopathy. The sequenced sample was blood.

CDR3 protein: CASSPERGRTEAFF. The sequenced DNA is TGTGCCAGCTCACCAGAGAGGGGGAGGACTGAAGCTTTCTTT. Rearrangement joined TRBV18 to TRBJ1-1; 6 matching bases give a weak D call of TRBD1. Sequences KGHSH (CDR1) and LQKENI (CDR2) are obtained from the germline V gene. From its cysteine to its phenylalanine, the CDR3 spans 14 amino acids. Only the CDR3 region is kept as DNA, spanning 42 bases read in frame from base 1. Deletion took 2 bases off V and 5 bases off J, with a span of 12 bases between the germline ends.